The sequence of this T cell receptor (beta chain) was determined in a study of blood T cells in healthy people across ages. Each sample yielded at least 6 million isolated PBMCs. A minimum of 5 micrograms of total RNA was extracted per sample. This clonotype has just a few counts. Its antigen is not known. The ends lost 1 base at V and 5 bases at J; junction bases unmatched: 3. This CDR3 is 15 amino acids long. Per germline, CDR1 MGHRA and CDR2 YSYEKL. A second PCR, run for about 6 to 11 cycles, used a sample-barcoded 5' primer plus a J-beta primer mix. All cDNA molecules were each tagged by a template-switch adaptor with 12 random nucleotides. MiXCR, run by TCRdb on the 5' RACE reads, gives a single entry per CDR3 protein. The sample lists 1.5 million to 2 million distinct CDR3 sequences, over 25% occurring once. Overall study results and limits: The lack of PBMC sorting stopped any conclusive naive versus antigen-experienced comparison.

This clonotype was sampled from a woman aged 30 to 39 in good health. The sample was blood. The V and J genes are TRBV4-1 and TRBJ2-1, with 9 positions matching TRBD2. CDR3: CASSQVERGDNEQFF. CDR3 in DNA: TGCGCCAGCAGCCAAGTTGAGCGGGGGGACAATGAGCAGTTCTTC.